These 31 T cell receptor beta chains share one sample of origin, sequenced in a study of radiotherapy plus CTLA-4 blockade in lung cancer. Generated by immunoSEQ multiplex PCR, the TCRdb table keeps only in-frame clones and is missing some. The sample holds tens of thousands of clones, around 78% seen once. The source material was peripheral blood, sampled from a patient treated with radiotherapy plus ipilimumab. These receptors were obtained from a human donor with non-small cell lung cancer who had a partial response to radiotherapy plus ipilimumab. Some clones in this sample may be carry-over from other donors' samples.

V and J are TRBV4-3 and TRBJ2-7, with 9 bases matching TRBD1. The junction had 9 bases not matched to a gene; V was cut back by 0 bases and J by 6 bases. The CDR3 runs 16 residues. CDR1 LGHNA and CDR2 YSLEER come from the germline V gene. CDR3 DNA sequence: TGCGCCAGCAGCCAAGATACCGGGACAGGGACGGGCGAGCAGTACTTC. Amino acids: CASSQDTGTGTGEQYF.

The chain couples TRBV18 to TRBJ2-7, with D possibly being TRBD2 (5 bases). V was cut by 3 bases and J by 0 bases, with 15 bases left in between. The germline gives CDR1 KGHSH, CDR2 LQKENI. There are 16 residues in the CDR3. The CDR3 sequence is CASSPSADGSSYEQYF. CDR3 nucleotide sequence: TGTGCCAGCTCACCCTCGGCGGATGGGAGCTCCTACGAGCAGTACTTC.

The chain carries TRBV18 and TRBJ1-5; perhaps TRBD1 as D (5 bases). The V gene's germline CDR1 is KGHSH and CDR2 LQKENI. V lost 3 bases to trimming and J lost 1 base, with 7 bases between them. This CDR3 contains 14 residues. This CDR3 is CASSPGGSNQPQHF. CDR3 DNA: TGTGCCAGCTCACCCGGGGGGAGCAATCAGCCCCAGCATTTT.

The chain is built from TRBV23-1 and TRBJ2-4; 10 bases are shared with TRBD1. TRBV23-1 is annotated as an ORF whose role is uncertain. This CDR3 comprises 17 residues. Trimming at V came to 9 bases and at J to 0 bases, leaving 11 bases not matched to a gene. CDR3 protein: CARSGTGDKLAKNIQYF. In nucleotides, the CDR3 is TGCGCCAGATCGGGGACAGGGGATAAACTAGCCAAAAACATTCAGTACTTC.

The chain has TRBV28 and TRBJ2-7; 7 bases are shared with TRBD2. The trim removed 6 bases at V and 3 bases at J, leaving 8 bases unmatched. This CDR3 is 14 amino acids long. Germline V gene lookup returns CDR1 MDHEN and CDR2 SYDVKM. The CDR3 protein is CASRAGGSVYEQYF. In nucleotides, the CDR3 is TGTGCCAGCAGGGCCGGCGGGAGTGTCTACGAGCAGTACTTC.

The chain joins TRBV6-5 to TRBJ1-3; TRBD2 might be the D (6 bases). The DNA end lines up better with TRBJ2-2; the J call may be wrong. The CDR3 covers 14 residues. Germline V gene data show CDR1 as MNHEY and CDR2 as SVGAGI. The CDR3: CASWTLAYTGELFF. CDR3 bases: TGTGCCAGCTGGACGCTAGCGTATACCGGGGAGCTGTTTTTT.

The V gene is TRBV5-1, the J gene TRBJ2-1; a possible D gene is TRBD2 (5 bases). With 0 bases removed from V and 0 bases from J, the gap between germline ends came to 7 bases. This CDR3 has 15 amino acids. Germline V gives CDR1 SGHRS, CDR2 YFSETQ. The CDR3 coding sequence is TGCGCCAGCAGCTTGGACGGGGACTCCTACAATGAGCAGTTCTTC. It is translated as CASSLDGDSYNEQFF.

The chain has TRBV12-5 and TRBJ2-1, with 12 bases aligning to TRBD2. The germline V gene has CDR1 LGHNT and CDR2 FRNRAP. J gave up 0 bases and V 4 bases, and 13 bases lay outside the gene matches. CDR3 size: 20 residues. This CDR3 reads CASGSSEGLTSGSSYNEQFF. The CDR3 DNA sequence: TGTGCTAGTGGTTCGTCGGAAGGGCTGACTAGCGGGAGCTCCTACAATGAGCAGTTCTTC.

This rearrangement joins TRBV30 to TRBJ2-7, with 8 bases that match TRBD2. The V and J ends lost 3 bases and 11 bases, in that order; junction bases with no gene match: 15. The CDR3 loop spans 14 amino acids. CDR1 is GTSNPN and CDR2 is SVGIG in the germline V gene (reference sequence). The DNA of the CDR3 is TGTGCCTGGAGCAGTCCGGGACTAGGATTGGAGAAGTACTTC. Translating gives CAWSSPGLGLEKYF. The full variable domain, with the rest looked up from reference TRBV30 and TRBJ2-7, is SQTIHQWPATLVQPVGSPLSLECTVEGTSNPNLYWYRQAAGRGLQLLFYSVGIGQISSEVPQNLSASRPQDRQFILSSKKLLLSDSGFYLCAWSSPGLGLEKYFGPGTRLTVT.

The rearrangement joins TRBV10-3 to TRBJ1-2; D is undetermined. CDR1 is ENHRY and CDR2 is SYGVKD in the germline V gene. Trimming removed 2 bases at V and 6 bases at J, with 13 bases between. CDR3 size: 14 residues. This CDR3 is CAISEGRLRDGYTF. DNA of the CDR3: TGTGCCATCAGTGAGGGGAGGCTGCGCGATGGCTACACCTTC.

The genes are TRBV6-1 and TRBJ1-5; 8 bases map to TRBD1. V was clipped by 4 bases and J by 0 bases; unmatched bases: 8. Germline V CDR1 and CDR2: MNHNS, SASEGT. The CDR3 is 17 amino acids. This CDR3 reads CASSGSDRAFSNQPQHF. The CDR3 DNA follows: TGTGCCAGCAGTGGATCGGACAGGGCGTTTAGCAATCAGCCCCAGCATTTT.

This clone was recorded only once. This rearrangement joins TRBV30 to TRBJ2-2; TRBD2 matches 8 bases. Germline-derived CDR1 and CDR2 are GTSNPN and SVGIG (reference sequence). V was pared by 0 bases and J by 2 bases, with 2 bases of the junction left unmatched. This CDR3 is built from 15 residues. In DNA, the CDR3 is TGTGCCTGGAGTGTAGGACTAGCAAACACCGGGGAGCTGTTTTTT. The encoded protein is CAWSVGLANTGELFF. Based on the CDR3 plus reference TRBV30 and TRBJ2-2, the full variable domain is SQTIHQWPATLVQPVGSPLSLECTVEGTSNPNLYWYRQAAGRGLQLLFYSVGIGQISSEVPQNLSASRPQDRQFILSSKKLLLSDSGFYLCAWSVGLANTGELFFGEGSRLTVL.

The V gene is TRBV6-5, the J gene TRBJ1-5, with TRBD1 identical over 9 bases. This CDR3 is 15 amino acids long. The V and J ends lost 1 base and 4 bases, in that order; junction bases with no gene match: 2. Germline V lookup: CDR1 MNHEY, CDR2 SVGAGI. Here the CDR3 DNA reads TGTGCCAGCAGTTACTGGGGGACAGGGAATCAGCCCCAGCATTTT. Translation: CASSYWGTGNQPQHF.

This sequence joins TRBV5-1 and TRBJ1-1, with 9 bases matching TRBD1. Germline values: CDR1 SGHRS, CDR2 YFSETQ. The CDR3 consists of 16 residues. J lost 5 bases, V lost 0 bases, and 8 bases had no gene match. CDR3 bases: TGCGCCAGCAGCTTGGAAGCCGACAGGGGGTCTACTGAAGCTTTCTTT. This encodes CASSLEADRGSTEAFF. Based on the CDR3 plus reference TRBV5-1 and TRBJ1-1, the full variable domain is KAGVTQTPRYLIKTRGQQVTLSCSPISGHRSVSWYQQTPGQGLQFLFEYFSETQRNKGNFPGRFSGRQFSNSRSEMNVSTLELGDSALYLCASSLEADRGSTEAFFGQGTRLTVV.

V gene TRBV25-1 combines with J gene TRBJ2-1, with no clear D. This CDR3 region has 13 residues. The ends were cut back, 0 bases at V and 8 bases at J, with 8 bases in the middle. CDR1 is MGHDK, CDR2 SYGVNS, per germline. CDR3 region: CASSEYGFDEQFF. The DNA of the CDR3 is TGTGCCAGCAGTGAATACGGGTTTGATGAGCAGTTCTTC.

This chain links TRBV4-2 with TRBJ2-3, with 10 bases lining up with TRBD2. V dropped 0 bases and J dropped 4; count of bases not matched to a gene: 7. Germline V gene data show CDR1 as LGHNA and CDR2 as YNFKEQ. The CDR3 length is 17 residues. The CDR3 coding sequence is TGTGCCAGCAGCCAAGAGGTGGCTAGCGGGAGTGCAGATACGCAGTATTTT. The encoded protein is CASSQEVASGSADTQYF.

The chain joins TRBV4-2 to TRBJ2-7, with D possibly TRBD1 on 7 matching bases. The CDR3 length is 14 residues. Looked up from germline, CDR1 is LGHNA and CDR2 is YNFKEQ. Deletions cut 4 bases from V and 5 bases from J, with 15 bases between. The CDR3, as DNA: TGTGCCAGCAGCCCATACAGGGGACTGCACGAGCAGTACTTC. As protein: CASSPYRGLHEQYF.

CDR3 sequence: CASRTTGLITGELFF. The CDR3 coding sequence is TGCGCCAGCAGAACGACAGGGCTCATCACCGGGGAGCTGTTTTTT. The V call is TRBV5-1, the J call TRBJ2-2; 7 nucleotides line up with TRBD1. J lost 4 bases, V lost 5 bases, and 8 bases had no gene match. Germline-derived CDR1 and CDR2 are SGHRS and YFSETQ. The CDR3 sequence is 15 residues long.

The chain couples TRBV27 to TRBJ1-4; D unresolved. CDR3 length: 15 residues. V was cut by 8 bases and J by 5 bases, with 18 bases left in between. Germline V gene sequence: CDR1 MNHEY, CDR2 SMNVEV (reference sequence). The CDR3 coding sequence is TGTGCCAGCGGGTATCCTATGGGCGTGAATGAAAAACTGTTTTTT. It encodes CASGYPMGVNEKLFF.

This chain connects TRBV11-3 to TRBJ2-1; D might be TRBD2 (7 bases). V was clipped by 8 bases and J by 5 bases, with 16 bases between them. Germline CDR1 and CDR2: SGHNT and YENEEA. The CDR3 consists of 14 residues. The CDR3: CASRFGGPNNEQFF. Written as DNA, the CDR3 is TGTGCCAGCCGATTCGGGGGGCCCAACAATGAGCAGTTCTTC. Together with reference TRBV11-3 and TRBJ2-1, the CDR3 gives the full variable domain: EAGVVQSPRYKIIEKKQPVAFWCNPISGHNTLYWYLQNLGQGPELLIRYENEEAVDDSQLPKDRFSAERLKGVDSTLKIQPAELGDSAVYLCASRFGGPNNEQFFGPGTRLTVL.

The chain joins TRBV5-8 to TRBJ1-1; D gene uncertain. This CDR3 comprises 15 residues. CDR1 and CDR2 from the germline V gene are SGHTS and YDEGEE. V lost 0 bases to trimming and J lost 4 bases, with 13 bases between them. In nucleotides, the CDR3 is TGTGCCAGCAGCTTGGTGCGGTTGGAGGCCACTGAAGCTTTCTTT. It specifies CASSLVRLEATEAFF. The full variable domain, in which reference TRBV5-8 and TRBJ1-1 provide the parts outside the CDR3, is EAGVTQSPTHLIKTRGQQATLRCSPISGHTSVYWYQQALGLGLQFLLWYDEGEERNRGNFPPRFSGRQFPNYSSELNVNALELEDSALYLCASSLVRLEATEAFFGQGTRLTVV.

V is TRBV6-5 and J is TRBJ2-7, with D possibly TRBD2 on 5 matching bases. Germline values: CDR1 MNHEY, CDR2 SVGAGI. Trimming shortened V by 8 bases and J by 0 bases, and 11 bases separated the two germline ends. The CDR3 runs 13 residues. The CDR3 here is CASLPSGSYEQYF. DNA for the CDR3: TGTGCCAGCCTTCCGAGCGGCTCCTACGAGCAGTACTTC.

This clone was detected only a few times. The chain carries TRBV18 and TRBJ2-3, with 14 bases that match TRBD2. The trim removed 4 bases at V and 6 bases at J, leaving 6 bases unmatched. Germline lookup yields CDR1 KGHSH and CDR2 LQKENI. The CDR3 has 16 residues. The chain's CDR3 is CASSQTSGRAMDTQYF. The CDR3 coding sequence is TGTGCCAGCTCACAGACTAGCGGGAGGGCCATGGATACGCAGTATTTT.

The rearrangement links TRBV7-8 to TRBJ1-1, with D hard to call. CDR1 and CDR2 (germline): SGHVS, FQNEAQ. V shed 4 bases and J shed 5 bases, with 17 bases lying between them. The length of the CDR3 is 15 residues. CDR3 protein: CASSSIGNRGTEAFF. For the CDR3, the DNA is TGTGCCAGCAGCTCAATCGGGAACCGTGGGACTGAAGCTTTCTTT.

V usage is TRBV11-2 and J usage is TRBJ1-5, with D perhaps TRBD1 (6 bases). The length of the CDR3 is 14 residues. The V and J ends lost 5 bases and 4 bases respectively, with 12 bases between them. The V gene's germline CDR1 is SGHAT and CDR2 FQNNGV. The CDR3 nucleotides read TGTGCCAGCAGCCAGACAGGTCTTAATCAGCCCCAGCATTTT. Translating gives CASSQTGLNQPQHF.

The gene calls are TRBV19 and TRBJ2-2; D remains unclear. The CDR3 extends over 12 amino acids. Looked up from germline, CDR1 is LNHDA and CDR2 is SQIVND (reference sequence). The V gene lost 7 bases and the J gene lost 6 bases, with 9 bases spanning the gap. CDR3 DNA sequence: TGTGCCAGTACTCCACCGGCCGGGGAGCTGTTTTTT. This encodes CASTPPAGELFF.

This clone was seen a few times. This chain joins TRBV6-1 and TRBJ1-3; D is ambiguous. Per germline, CDR1 MNHNS and CDR2 SASEGT. The CDR3 has 15 amino acids. V was cut by 7 bases and J by 0 bases, with 13 bases left in between. The DNA of the CDR3 is TGTGCCAGCACGCCCACGACATACTCTGGAAACACCATATATTTT. Amino acids: CASTPTTYSGNTIYF.

The chain employs TRBV9 and TRBJ1-2; TRBD1 might be the D (6 bases). The CDR3 is 14 residues long. V was clipped by 3 bases and J by 2 bases, with 11 bases between them. From germline, CDR1 is SGDLS and CDR2 YYNGEE. CDR3 sequence (DNA): TGTGCCAGCAGCGCCGTTGGGACAAACTATGGCTACACCTTC. Translation gives CASSAVGTNYGYTF.

The chain links TRBV7-8 to TRBJ2-1, with no clear D. In germline, CDR1 is SGHVS, CDR2 FQNEAQ. V lost 5 bases and J 0 bases, leaving 14 bases between the germline ends. The length of the CDR3 is 16 residues. CDR3 sequence: CASSAIFLSSYNEQFF. The CDR3 DNA reads TGTGCCAGCAGCGCGATTTTCCTGAGCTCCTACAATGAGCAGTTCTTC.

This chain uses TRBV28 with TRBJ1-5, with D maybe TRBD1 (5 bases). Trimming removed 7 bases at V and 7 bases at J, with 14 bases between. CDR1 and CDR2 (germline): MDHEN, SYDVKM. The CDR3 consists of 13 residues. Here the CDR3 reads CASKDRVGQPQHF. Written as DNA, the CDR3 is TGTGCCAGCAAAGACAGAGTTGGGCAGCCCCAGCATTTT.

Remarks on this clone: At one end, the junction sequence differs from germline, possibly due to a read error. The chain carries TRBV6-5 and TRBJ2-5, with D perhaps TRBD2 (7 bases). Looked up from germline, CDR1 is MNHEY and CDR2 is SVGAGI. This CDR3 has 15 amino acids. Written as DNA, the CDR3 is TGTGCCAGCAGCCGCCGGGGGGCCAGCCAAGGGACCCAGTACTTC. This sequence encodes CASSRRGASQGTQYF.